One sample yielded the 31 T cell receptor beta chains listed below, sequenced in a study of CXCR3-negative and CXCR3-positive naive CD8 T cells. The authors prepared UMI-labeled TRB cDNA libraries by 5' RACE. TCRdb reanalyzed the 5' RACE reads and collapses them to one entry per CDR3 protein, without DNA. This listing includes about 9,600 distinct CDR3 sequences. Sequenced input: naive CXCR3- CD8+ T cells from blood. The subset here: CD45RO-CCR7+CD27+CD95- naive CD8+ T cells lacking CXCR3 (TNR3-). The receptors stem from a human donor in good health. Some clones in this sample may be carry-over from other donors' samples.

By frequency, this clonotype registers medium-sized (0.01 to 0.1%). The V call is TRBV20-1, the J call TRBJ2-7; the TCRdb D gene call, TRBD2, has no DNA to confirm it. CDR1 is DFQATT and CDR2 is SNEGSKA in the germline V gene (reference sequence). The CDR3 runs to 13 residues. CDR3 in amino acids: CSARGTTSYEQYF.

The chain is built from TRBV11-2 and TRBJ2-1; the TCRdb D gene call, TRBD1, has no DNA to confirm it. The CDR3 covers 19 residues. Germline assignment: CDR1 SGHAT and CDR2 FQNNGV. Here the CDR3 reads CASSLPTGGIRTLYNEQFF.

This chain uses TRBV7-6 with TRBJ2-3; TCRdb's D call, TRBD1, is unchecked because there is no DNA. Germline-derived CDR1 and CDR2 are SGHVS and FNYEAQ. This CDR3 is 14 amino acids long. The CDR3 is CASSSRGRVDTQYF.

This clonotype is classed as medium-sized by frequency. J is TRBJ2-3 and V is TRBV20-1; the TRBD2 assignment by TCRdb is unverifiable without DNA. The CDR3 has 16 amino acids. Germline-derived CDR1 and CDR2 are DFQATT and SNEGSKA (reference sequence). The CDR3 sequence is CSTGLAGAGVTDTQYF.

J is TRBJ2-1 and V is TRBV5-1; checking the TCRdb D call of TRBD2 is not possible without DNA. Germline lookup yields CDR1 SGHRS and CDR2 YFSETQ. The CDR3 extends over 15 amino acids. CDR3: CASIRDFSSYNEQFF.

The chain carries TRBV7-9 and TRBJ2-2. This CDR3 has 15 amino acids. Germline loops: CDR1 SEHNR, CDR2 FQNEAQ (reference sequence). This chain's CDR3 is CASSPVLGDTGELFF.

The J gene is TRBJ2-1, the V gene TRBV9. The CDR3 totals 11 residues. CDR1 and CDR2 (germline): SGDLS, YYNGEE. The CDR3: CASSVLSEQFF. Based on the CDR3 plus reference TRBV9 and TRBJ2-1, the full variable domain is DSGVTQTPKHLITATGQRVTLRCSPRSGDLSVYWYQQSLDQGLQFLIQYYNGEERAKGNILERFSAQQFPDLHSELNLSSLELGDSALYFCASSVLSEQFFGPGTRLTVL.

This rearrangement joins TRBV27 to TRBJ1-1; absent DNA, TCRdb's TRBD1 call cannot be checked. The CDR3 covers 14 residues. Germline CDR1 reads MNHEY; CDR2 reads SMNVEV (reference sequence). The CDR3 is CASSPGLLNTEAFF.

The CDR3 is CASSQSRDGKLQETQYF. This chain uses TRBV23-1 with TRBJ2-5; with no DNA, the TCRdb D assignment of TRBD1 cannot be verified. TRBV23-1 falls under the ORF class, with uncertain function. The CDR3 is 17 residues long.

This rearrangement joins TRBV7-6 to TRBJ2-3; with no DNA, the TCRdb D assignment of TRBD1 cannot be verified. Germline CDR1 is SGHVS and CDR2 is FNYEAQ. The CDR3 is made up of 17 amino acids. CDR3 sequence: CASSLALGGQNTDTQYF.

This clonotype counts as medium-sized by frequency. The chain's CDR3 is CASQTGVEDEQYF. This sequence joins TRBV7-8 and TRBJ2-7; the D call of TRBD1 rests on TCRdb alone, since no DNA is present to check it. CDR1 is SGHVS and CDR2 is FQNEAQ in the germline V gene. The CDR3 totals 13 residues. The complete variable domain, with remaining parts taken from reference TRBV7-8 and TRBJ2-7, reads GAGVSQSPRYKVAKRGQDVALRCDPISGHVSLFWYQQALGQGPEFLTYFQNEAQLDKSGLPSDRFFAERPEGSVSTLKIQRTQQEDSAVYLCASQTGVEDEQYFGPGTRLTVT.

This clonotype is labeled medium-sized based on frequency. V is TRBV21-1 and J is TRBJ2-5; absent DNA, TCRdb's TRBD2 call cannot be checked. TRBV21-1 is termed a pseudogene. CDR3 length: 15 amino acids. Here the CDR3 reads CASSKGDPLGETQYF.

The gene calls are TRBV29-1 and TRBJ2-1; TCRdb reports TRBD1, a call that lacks DNA to check it against. CDR1 and CDR2 from the germline V gene are SQVTM and ANQGSEA. This CDR3 comprises 12 residues. CDR3 residues: CSVDPGTGEQFF.

The chain is built from TRBV11-3 and TRBJ2-5; TCRdb's assignment of TRBD2 cannot be checked, as there is no DNA. The CDR3 consists of 11 residues. Germline CDR1 SGHNT, CDR2 YENEEA. CDR3 loop: CASREGETQYF.

This clonotype shows up as medium-sized by frequency. The chain's CDR3 is CASSLGQGADQPQHF. The gene calls are TRBV12-3 or TRBV12-4 and TRBJ1-5; TCRdb gives TRBD1 as the D gene, but with no DNA this cannot be confirmed. CDR3 length: 15 amino acids.

This clonotype ranks as medium-sized (0.01 to 0.1%) in terms of frequency. The chain combines TRBV24-1 with TRBJ2-1. The CDR3 contains 15 residues. Germline CDR1 and CDR2: KGHDR and SFDVKD. The CDR3 spells CATSDLGSSYNEQFF.

The chain's CDR3 is CASSLTILGNEQFF. V usage is TRBV12-3 or TRBV12-4 and J usage is TRBJ2-1. CDR3 size: 14 residues.

Frequency places this clonotype as medium-sized (0.01 to 0.1%). The V and J genes are TRBV29-1 and TRBJ2-1; as DNA is missing, the TRBD2 call by TCRdb cannot be tested. The CDR3 has 11 amino acids. Germline V lookup: CDR1 SQVTM, CDR2 ANQGSEA. The chain's CDR3 is CSGGGNDEQFF.

This clonotype counts as medium-sized by frequency. The chain joins TRBV3-1 to TRBJ2-2. CDR1 is LGHDT, CDR2 YNNKEL, per germline (reference sequence). This CDR3 has 16 residues. The chain's CDR3 is CASSQDRTEGPGELFF.

Judged by frequency, this clonotype is medium-sized (0.01 to 0.1%). V gene TRBV29-1 combines with J gene TRBJ2-7. There are 12 residues in the CDR3. Germline assignment: CDR1 SQVTM and CDR2 ANQGSEA. The chain's CDR3 is CSVEKGRNEQYF.

This sequence joins TRBV7-9 and TRBJ2-3; TCRdb returns TRBD2, unconfirmable since there is no DNA. Germline-derived CDR1 and CDR2 are SEHNR and FQNEAQ (reference sequence). The CDR3 consists of 16 residues. The CDR3 sequence: CASRVPGYSPTDTQYF.

The V gene is TRBV14, the J gene TRBJ2-3; TCRdb gives TRBD1 as the D gene, but with no DNA this cannot be confirmed. This CDR3 is built from 16 residues. In germline, CDR1 is SGHDN, CDR2 FVKESK. The CDR3 reads CASSQGVRQYDNTQYF.

This chain uses TRBV6-5 with TRBJ1-1; TCRdb picks TRBD1, but there is no DNA to check that call. The CDR3 sequence is 14 residues long. CDR1 and CDR2 (germline): MNHEY, SVGAGI. The CDR3 sequence: CASSYSEGGTEAFF.

This clonotype is classed as medium-sized (0.01 to 0.1%) by frequency. V gene TRBV12-3 or TRBV12-4 combines with J gene TRBJ2-1; the TCRdb call, TRBD2, lacks DNA for checking. The CDR3 loop spans 17 amino acids. CDR3 in amino acids: CASGSSSPSGSYNEQFF.

J is TRBJ1-1 and V is TRBV11-3. This CDR3 contains 15 residues. CDR1 and CDR2 from the germline V gene are SGHNT and YENEEA. This chain's CDR3 is CASSKGMGMNTEAFF.

The CDR3 here is CASSLADEAFF. The chain couples TRBV7-9 to TRBJ1-1. CDR1 is SEHNR and CDR2 is FQNEAQ in the germline V gene (reference sequence). The CDR3 runs to 11 residues.

Considering frequency, this clonotype is medium-sized (0.01 to 0.1%). CDR3 loop: CASSEQMISGSSYNEQFF. The chain couples TRBV3-1 to TRBJ2-1; TCRdb's D gene call, TRBD2, goes unchecked for lack of DNA. Germline CDR1 reads LGHDT; CDR2 reads YNNKEL (reference sequence). The CDR3 is 18 amino acids.

CDR3 protein: CASRTTGPVATEAFF. This chain uses TRBV6-2 or TRBV6-3 with TRBJ1-1; the TRBD1 assignment by TCRdb is unverifiable without DNA. The CDR3 is 15 residues long. Germline-derived CDR1 and CDR2 are MNHEY and SVGEGT.

According to its frequency, this clonotype is medium-sized (0.01 to 0.1%). The chain carries TRBV12-5 and TRBJ2-3; TCRdb lists TRBD2, though no DNA is available to test this call. Germline V gene sequence: CDR1 LGHNT, CDR2 FRNRAP. This CDR3 region has 19 residues. The CDR3 protein is CASGIGLASTVGSTDTQYF.

The rearrangement links TRBV15 to TRBJ2-1; TCRdb's D call, TRBD1, is unchecked because there is no DNA. This CDR3 comprises 17 residues. In germline, CDR1 is LNHNV, CDR2 YYDKDF (reference sequence). CDR3 residues: CATSRDVGGRAYNEQFF.

This clonotype is called medium-sized (0.01 to 0.1%) based on its frequency. The V gene is TRBV9, the J gene TRBJ2-7; there is no DNA to check the TCRdb D call of TRBD1. The CDR3 length is 14 residues. Germline CDR1 and CDR2: SGDLS and YYNGEE. The CDR3 sequence: CASSPGDSHYEQYF.